What follows describes a single T cell receptor (beta chain). Its antigen is undetermined. The data belong to a study of cytomegalovirus exposure and HLA in healthy donors. V was clipped by 4 bases and J by 2 bases; unmatched bases: 6. The CDR3 runs to 15 residues. CDR1 is MDHEN and CDR2 is SYDVKM in the germline V gene. TCRdb's copy holds only in-frame clones and misses some; the assay was immunoSEQ multiplex PCR. The sample lists approximately 280,000 clones, approximately 83% seen once, with over 0.95% in the top ten. Study-wide results and limits: Cytomegalovirus-associated status was assigned to approximately 160 TCR beta chains. Many donors carried some public TCRs, although rarity characterized most TCR sequences. In vitro assays verified that a few CMV-associated chains recognized CMV antigens specifically.

The chain combines TRBV28 with TRBJ2-3; 7 positions match TRBD2. This receptor was identified in a woman under 30 in good health and CMV-seronegative. The sample comprised PBMCs. The CDR3 loop reads CASSSDLAATDTQYF. The CDR3 DNA reads TGTGCCAGCAGTTCGGACCTAGCGGCCACAGATACGCAGTATTTT.